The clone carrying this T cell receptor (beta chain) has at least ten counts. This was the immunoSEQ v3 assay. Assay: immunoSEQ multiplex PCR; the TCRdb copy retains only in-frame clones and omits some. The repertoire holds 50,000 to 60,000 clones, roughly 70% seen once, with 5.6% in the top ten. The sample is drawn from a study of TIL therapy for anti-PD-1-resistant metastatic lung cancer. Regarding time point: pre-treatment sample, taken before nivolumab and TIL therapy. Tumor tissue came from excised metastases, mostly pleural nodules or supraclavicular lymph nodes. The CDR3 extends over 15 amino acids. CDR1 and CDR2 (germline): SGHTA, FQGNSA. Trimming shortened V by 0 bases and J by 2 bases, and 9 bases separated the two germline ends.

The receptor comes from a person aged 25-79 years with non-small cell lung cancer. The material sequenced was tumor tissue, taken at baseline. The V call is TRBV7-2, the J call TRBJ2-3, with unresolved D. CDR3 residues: CASSLAGYHTDTQYF. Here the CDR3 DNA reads TGTGCCAGCAGCTTAGCAGGATACCACACAGATACGCAGTATTTT. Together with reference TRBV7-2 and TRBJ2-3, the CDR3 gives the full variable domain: GAGVSQSPSNKVTEKGKDVELRCDPISGHTALYWYRQSLGQGLEFLIYFQGNSAPDKSGLPSDRFSAERTGGSVSTLTIQRTQQEDSAVYLCASSLAGYHTDTQYFGPGTRLTVL.